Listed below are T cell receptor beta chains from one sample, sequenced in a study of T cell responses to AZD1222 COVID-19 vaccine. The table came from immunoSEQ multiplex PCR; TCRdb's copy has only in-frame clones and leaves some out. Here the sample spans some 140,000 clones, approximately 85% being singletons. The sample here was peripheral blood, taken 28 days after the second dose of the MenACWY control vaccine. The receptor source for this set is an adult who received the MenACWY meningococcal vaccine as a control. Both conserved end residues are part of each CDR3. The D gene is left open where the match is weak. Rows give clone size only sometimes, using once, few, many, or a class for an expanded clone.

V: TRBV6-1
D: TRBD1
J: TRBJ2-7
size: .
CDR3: CASSGPQRQGLSYEQYF
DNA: TGTGCCAGCAGTGGCCCCCAACGACAGGGGCTATCCTACGAGCAGTACTTC

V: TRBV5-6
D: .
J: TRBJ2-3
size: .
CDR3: CASSMKQGRLTDTQYF
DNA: TGTGCCAGCAGCATGAAACAGGGGAGGTTGACAGATACGCAGTATTTT

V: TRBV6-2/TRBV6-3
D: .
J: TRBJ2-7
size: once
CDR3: CASSYSGVYEQYF
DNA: TGTGCCAGCAGTTATTCGGGAGTCTACGAGCAGTACTTC

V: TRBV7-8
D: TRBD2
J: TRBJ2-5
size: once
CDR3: CASIPGGVAGALKTQYF
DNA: TGTGCCAGCATCCCCGGGGGGGTAGCGGGGGCCTTAAAGACCCAGTACTTC

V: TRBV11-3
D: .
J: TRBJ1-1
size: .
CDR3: CASSLLPNTEAFF
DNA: TGTGCCAGCAGCTTGCTCCCGAACACTGAAGCTTTCTTT

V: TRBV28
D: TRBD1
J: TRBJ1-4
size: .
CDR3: CASSFVTGENEKLFF
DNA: TGTGCCAGCAGTTTCGTGACAGGGGAAAATGAAAAACTGTTTTTT

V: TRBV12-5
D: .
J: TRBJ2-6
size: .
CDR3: CASGLGGPGANVLTF
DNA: TGTGCTAGTGGTTTGGGAGGCCCCGGGGCCAACGTCCTGACTTTC

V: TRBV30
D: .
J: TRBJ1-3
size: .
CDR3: CAWGGGHSGNTIYF
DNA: TGTGCCTGGGGGGGAGGCCACTCTGGAAACACCATATATTTT

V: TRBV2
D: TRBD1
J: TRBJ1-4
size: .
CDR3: CASSGFTGTEPSRGEKLFF
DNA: TGTGCCAGCAGTGGGTTTACCGGGACAGAGCCTTCTCGGGGGGAAAAACTGTTTTTT

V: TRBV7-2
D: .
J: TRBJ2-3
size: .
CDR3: CASSLAFGGDTQYF
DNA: TGTGCCAGCAGCTTAGCTTTTGGAGGAGATACGCAGTATTTT

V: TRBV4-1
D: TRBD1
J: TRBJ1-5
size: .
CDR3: CASTPSGQGSNQPQHF
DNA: TGCGCCAGCACCCCAAGTGGACAGGGGAGCAATCAGCCCCAGCATTTT

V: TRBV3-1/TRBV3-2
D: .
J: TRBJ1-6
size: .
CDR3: CASSQAMGNSPLHF
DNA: TGTGCCAGCAGCCAAGCAATGGGAAATTCACCCCTCCACTTT

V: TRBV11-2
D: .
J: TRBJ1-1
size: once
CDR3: CASSLQGWNTEAFF
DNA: TGTGCCAGCAGCCTACAGGGTTGGAACACTGAAGCTTTCTTT

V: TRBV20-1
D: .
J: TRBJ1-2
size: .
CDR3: CSVGRGDGYTF
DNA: TGCAGTGTGGGAAGGGGCGATGGCTACACCTTC

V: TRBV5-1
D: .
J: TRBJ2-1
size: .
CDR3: CASSQQVTGTGGEQFF
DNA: TGCGCCAGCAGCCAACAAGTAACCGGGACCGGCGGTGAGCAGTTCTTC

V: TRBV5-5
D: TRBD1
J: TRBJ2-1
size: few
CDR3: CASSLAGTGYNEQFF
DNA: TGTGCCAGCAGCTTGGCCGGGACAGGCTACAATGAGCAGTTCTTC

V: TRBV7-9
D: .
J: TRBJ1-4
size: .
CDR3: CASSSEGTNEKLFF
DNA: TGTGCCAGCAGCTCTGAAGGTACTAATGAAAAACTGTTTTTT

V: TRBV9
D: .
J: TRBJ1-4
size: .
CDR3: CASSVGLGEKLFF
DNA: TGTGCCAGCAGCGTAGGGCTGGGGGAAAAACTGTTTTTT

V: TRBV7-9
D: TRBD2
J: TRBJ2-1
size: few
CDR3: CASSSAGLAGFYNEQFF
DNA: TGTGCCAGCAGCTCCGCGGGACTAGCGGGATTTTACAATGAGCAGTTCTTC

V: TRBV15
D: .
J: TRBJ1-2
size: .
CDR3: CATSNLPQGGYTF
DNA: TGTGCCACCAGCAATCTCCCCCAGGGTGGCTACACCTTC

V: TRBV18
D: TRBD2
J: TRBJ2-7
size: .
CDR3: CASSPLLLAGNTYEQYF
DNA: TGTGCCAGCTCACCTCTTTTACTAGCGGGAAATACCTACGAGCAGTACTTC

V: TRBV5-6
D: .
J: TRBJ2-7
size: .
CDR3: CASSFPGSSYEQYF
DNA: TGTGCCAGCAGCTTTCCAGGGAGCTCCTACGAGCAGTACTTC

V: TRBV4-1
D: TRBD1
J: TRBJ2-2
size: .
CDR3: CASSQGGRGRPGELFF
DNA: TGCGCCAGCAGCCAAGGAGGCAGGGGGCGTCCGGGGGAGCTGTTTTTT

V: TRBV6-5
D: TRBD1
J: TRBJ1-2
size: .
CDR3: CASRLTGLYGYTF
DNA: TGTGCCAGCAGACTGACAGGGCTCTATGGCTACACCTTC

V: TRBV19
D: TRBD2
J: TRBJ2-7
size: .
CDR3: CASSRSSGIGEQYF
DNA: TGTGCCAGTAGTCGTTCTAGCGGGATCGGGGAGCAGTACTTC

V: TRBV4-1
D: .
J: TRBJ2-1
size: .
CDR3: CASSQVHGGPSGNEQFF
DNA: TGCGCCAGCAGCCAAGTACACGGGGGCCCCTCGGGGAATGAGCAGTTCTTC

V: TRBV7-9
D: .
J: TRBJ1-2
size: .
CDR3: CASSLTQSGIYGYTF
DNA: TGTGCCAGCAGCTTGACCCAATCGGGGATCTATGGCTACACCTTC

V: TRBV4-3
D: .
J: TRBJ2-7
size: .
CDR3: CASSQAPGVGIYEQYF
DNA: TGCGCCAGCAGCCAAGCTCCGGGGGTGGGAATCTACGAGCAGTACTTC